Following are 19 T cell receptor beta chains from one sample sequenced in a study of cytomegalovirus exposure and HLA in healthy donors. Clones were read by immunoSEQ multiplex PCR, and TCRdb kept only the in-frame ones, dropping some. The sample includes just under 150,000 clones, around 90% of them seen just once. What was sequenced was PBMCs. The origin of the receptors is a man between 18 and 29 years old in good health and CMV-seropositive.

The chain is built from TRBV28 and TRBJ1-6, with a tentative D call TRBD1 (6 bases). Deletions cut 6 bases from V and 6 bases from J, with 12 bases between. The CDR3 loop spans 14 amino acids. Germline CDR1 and CDR2: MDHEN and SYDVKM. The CDR3, as DNA: TGTGCCAGCAGCGGGACACGAACTAATTCACCCCTCCACTTT. Translating it yields CASSGTRTNSPLHF.

The V gene is TRBV28, the J gene TRBJ2-1, with D possibly being TRBD2 (7 bases). Per the germline V gene, CDR1 is MDHEN and CDR2 is SYDVKM. The CDR3 runs to 15 residues. The ends were cut back, 2 bases at V and 4 bases at J, with 12 bases in the middle. DNA of the CDR3: TGTGCCAGCAGTTTAAGGGGGGGACTTTACAATGAGCAGTTCTTC. This gives the protein CASSLRGGLYNEQFF.

The V and J genes are TRBV19 and TRBJ2-2; D is unresolved. This CDR3 spans 13 amino acids. From germline, CDR1 is LNHDA and CDR2 SQIVND (reference sequence). The V end was cut by 3 bases, the J end by 4 bases, with 6 bases between. The DNA for the CDR3 is TGTGCCAGTAGTATTGGAGTCACCGGGGAGCTGTTTTTT. Amino acids: CASSIGVTGELFF.

The chain is built from TRBV5-4 and TRBJ2-5; D may be TRBD2 (6 bases). The CDR3 has 15 residues. Germline CDR1 and CDR2: SGHNT and YYREEE (reference sequence). Between the trimmed V and J ends, which lost 4 bases and 2 bases, there was a span of 15 bases. DNA of the CDR3: TGTGCCAGCAGCCCCCGGGACGGACTACAAGAGACCCAGTACTTC. It codes for CASSPRDGLQETQYF. Looking up the rest from reference TRBV5-4 and TRBJ2-5 gives the full variable domain: ETGVTQSPTHLIKTRGQQVTLRCSSQSGHNTVSWYQQALGQGPQFIFQYYREEENGRGNFPPRFSGLQFPNYSSELNVNALELDDSALYLCASSPRDGLQETQYFGPGTRLLVL.

V gene TRBV19 combines with J gene TRBJ1-5; TRBD1 agrees at 7 bases. CDR1 is LNHDA and CDR2 is SQIVND in the germline V gene (reference sequence). J lost 7 bases, V lost 9 bases, and 12 bases had no gene match. This CDR3 spans 14 amino acids. CDR3 in amino acids: CASSHDRAGQPQHF. The CDR3 DNA follows: TGTGCCAGCTCACACGACAGGGCGGGACAGCCCCAGCATTTT.

The chain combines TRBV11-3 with TRBJ2-2; weak D call: TRBD1 (6 bases). The CDR3 is 15 residues long. Trimming removed 5 bases at V and 3 bases at J, with 13 bases between. Germline loops: CDR1 SGHNT, CDR2 YENEEA. The CDR3 sequence is CASSPSQGYTGELFF. The CDR3 region has the DNA TGTGCCAGCAGCCCCTCGCAGGGGTACACCGGGGAGCTGTTTTTT.

The CDR3 sequence is CASSLSADTQYF. The CDR3 DNA reads as TGCGCCAGCAGCTTGTCCGCAGATACGCAGTATTTT. The gene calls are TRBV5-1 and TRBJ2-3; no definite D call. CDR3 length equals 12 residues. From germline, CDR1 is SGHRS and CDR2 YFSETQ. V shed 1 base and J shed 4 bases, with 4 bases lying between them.

J is TRBJ1-5 and V is TRBV5-1; 7 bases line up with TRBD1. From germline, CDR1 is SGHRS and CDR2 YFSETQ. V was clipped by 3 bases and J by 2 bases; unmatched bases: 2. The CDR3 spans 14 residues. In DNA, the CDR3 is TGCGCCAGCAGCTGGGACAGTCGCAATCAGCCCCAGCATTTT. Translated, it gives CASSWDSRNQPQHF.

This clone was observed a few times. This chain connects TRBV19 to TRBJ1-2; no reliable D call. Trimming removed 0 bases from V and 2 bases from J, with 4 bases in between. Germline-derived CDR1 and CDR2 are LNHDA and SQIVND (reference sequence). This CDR3 contains 13 residues. The CDR3 nucleotides read TGTGCCAGTAGTATAGACAGAAACTATGGCTACACCTTC. It yields the protein CASSIDRNYGYTF. The variable domain in full, with the rest retrieved from reference TRBV19 and TRBJ1-2, is DGGITQSPKYLFRKEGQNVTLSCEQNLNHDAMYWYRQDPGQGLRLIYYSQIVNDFQKGDIAEGYSVSREKKESFPLTVTSAQKNPTAFYLCASSIDRNYGYTFGSGTRLTVV.

This sequence joins TRBV6-4 and TRBJ1-1; maybe TRBD1 (5 bases). The V and J ends lost 4 bases and 4 bases respectively, with 13 bases between them. The CDR3 spans 14 residues. Germline CDR1 and CDR2: MRHNA and SNTAGT. The CDR3 sequence is CASSATWGGTEAFF. The CDR3 DNA sequence: TGTGCCAGCAGTGCCACGTGGGGGGGCACTGAAGCTTTCTTT.

The genes are TRBV10-3 and TRBJ2-7, with TRBD1 matching 7 bases. The CDR3 covers 12 residues. In germline, CDR1 is ENHRY, CDR2 SYGVKD. With V trimmed by 4 bases and J by 6 bases, 3 bases remained unmatched. The chain's CDR3 is CAISAGTVEQYF. Here the CDR3 DNA reads TGTGCCATCAGTGCAGGGACAGTCGAGCAGTACTTC.

The rearrangement joins TRBV6-1 to TRBJ1-3, with D possibly matching TRBD1 (5 bases). CDR3 length: 15 residues. Trimming shortened V by 5 bases and J by 3 bases, and 14 bases separated the two germline ends. Germline V lookup: CDR1 MNHNS, CDR2 SASEGT. CDR3 bases: TGTGCCAGCAGTCCATCGACAGATTTTGGAAACACCATATATTTT. Residues: CASSPSTDFGNTIYF.

The chain uses TRBV9 and TRBJ1-6, with TRBD1 identical over 10 bases. The junction had 2 bases not matched to a gene; V was cut back by 0 bases and J by 11 bases. CDR3 length: 14 residues. CDR1 and CDR2 (germline): SGDLS, YYNGEE. The CDR3, as DNA: TGTGCCAGCAGCGTAGGGGACAGGGGAACACCCCTCCACTTT. Translated, it gives CASSVGDRGTPLHF.

The gene calls are TRBV15 and TRBJ2-7; TRBD2 agrees at 9 bases. CDR1 and CDR2 (germline): LNHNV, YYDKDF (reference sequence). The CDR3 loop spans 13 amino acids. After removal of 5 bases from V and 6 bases from J, the junction contained 5 bases not matched to a gene. In DNA form, the CDR3 reads TGTGCCACCAGCGAGCTAGCGGGACGCGAGCAGTACTTC. Protein: CATSELAGREQYF.

This clone was picked up one time. The gene calls are TRBV7-9 and TRBJ2-7, with TRBD1 matching 11 bases. V trimming: 6 bases; J trimming: 4 bases; junction bases outside the gene matches: 8. Germline values: CDR1 SEHNR, CDR2 FQNEAQ (reference sequence). This CDR3 comprises 15 residues. CDR3 nucleotide sequence: TGTGCCAGCAGTCCGGGCGGACAGGGGGCGTACGAGCAGTACTTC. Its protein is CASSPGGQGAYEQYF.

The J gene is TRBJ2-3, the V gene TRBV5-1; 7 bases align to TRBD2. The CDR3 sequence is 14 residues long. Losses at the gene ends were 2 bases for V and 4 bases for J; bases not matched to a gene: 4. Germline V CDR1 and CDR2: SGHRS, YFSETQ. The DNA of the CDR3 is TGCGCCAGCAGCTTAGAACGGGAGGCAGATACGCAGTATTTT. Translating it yields CASSLEREADTQYF.

The rearrangement joins TRBV7-9 to TRBJ2-2; the match to TRBD1 covers 8 bases. CDR3 size: 19 residues. CDR1 SEHNR and CDR2 FQNEAQ come from the germline V gene (reference sequence). J lost 0 bases, V lost 5 bases, and 14 bases had no gene match. The CDR3 spells CASSPSAGTGPTNTGELFF. The CDR3 nucleotides read TGTGCCAGCAGCCCCTCAGCCGGGACAGGTCCAACGAACACCGGGGAGCTGTTTTTT.

V usage is TRBV5-1 and J usage is TRBJ2-3; D is undetermined. Germline V CDR1 and CDR2: SGHRS, YFSETQ. The CDR3 consists of 12 residues. The V end was cut by 4 bases, the J end by 4 bases, with 7 bases between. CDR3 in amino acids: CASSHPPDTQYF. CDR3 DNA: TGCGCCAGCAGCCATCCCCCAGATACGCAGTATTTT.

The chain couples TRBV27 to TRBJ2-3; D is perhaps TRBD1 (5 bases). Germline V gene lookup returns CDR1 MNHEY and CDR2 SMNVEV (reference sequence). The V gene lost 8 bases and the J gene lost 6 bases, with 12 bases spanning the gap. The CDR3 length is 12 residues. CDR3 in DNA: TGTGCCAGCGCAGGACACACGGATACGCAGTATTTT. Residues: CASAGHTDTQYF.